These T cell receptor beta chains were read from a single sample in a study of T cells in tuberculosis. The assay was immunoSEQ multiplex PCR, and TCRdb's table has in-frame clones only and misses some. There are about 25,000 clones in the sample; approximately 90% occur only once, and under 20% lies in the top ten. The sequenced sample consisted of PBMCs. Receptors were obtained from a donor between 10 and 29 years old with latent tuberculosis or without tuberculosis infection. Some clones in this sample may be carry-over from other donors' samples. The CDR3 runs from the conserved cysteine through the conserved F or W. The D gene is left open where the match is weak. Clone size appears in some rows only: once, few, many, or a class for an expanded clone.

j_call clone_size d_call v_call cdr3_nt cdr3_aa
TRBJ2-1 NA NA TRBV5-4 TGTGCCAGCAGCTCGACTACCCTAGGGAACTACAATGAGCAGTTCTTC CASSSTTLGNYNEQFF
TRBJ2-6 NA NA TRBV2 TGTGCCAGCCGATTTCCCGTGGGCTGGTCTGGGGCCAACGTCCTGACTTTC CASRFPVGWSGANVLTF
TRBJ2-3 NA TRBD2 TRBV4-3 TGCGCCAGCAGCCAAGATAACCTAGCGGGAGGTGTAGATACGCAGTATTTT CASSQDNLAGGVDTQYF
TRBJ2-3 NA TRBD2 TRBV7-2 TGTGCCAGCAGCTTAATGGGCGGGAGGACTCTAGGGGACCAGTATTTT CASSLMGGRTLGDQYF
TRBJ1-5 NA NA TRBV4-3 TGCGCCAGCAGCCAAGGTATAACAGGCCCTCAGCCCCAGCATTTT CASSQGITGPQPQHF
TRBJ2-3 once TRBD1 TRBV11-2 TGTGCCAGCAGCTTAGGGTGGGACAGGGGGGTCAGCACAGATACGCAGTATTTT CASSLGWDRGVSTDTQYF
TRBJ2-3 NA NA TRBV27 TGTGCCAGCAGTTTGATGAGTTTTGAACGGGACACAGATACGCAGTATTTT CASSLMSFERDTDTQYF
TRBJ1-1 NA NA TRBV27 TGTGCCAGCAAGCCCCTGGCGGGGAACACTGAAGCTTTCTTT CASKPLAGNTEAFF
TRBJ1-1 NA NA TRBV11-2 TGTGCCAGCAGCTTAGGGGGAGGCTGGAGCACTGAAGCTTTCTTT CASSLGGGWSTEAFF
TRBJ2-7 NA NA TRBV30 TGTGCCTGGAGAGGAGGGCTCGAGCAGTACTTC CAWRGGLEQYF
TRBJ2-3 NA TRBD2 TRBV4-1 TGCGCCAGCAGCCAGCCCCGGGGACTAGCGGGGGGGAGGGGGCGTACAGATACGCAGTATTTT CASSQPRGLAGGRGRTDTQYF
TRBJ1-2 NA NA TRBV7-2 TGTGCCAGCAGCTTAGATGGCCTGAACTATGGCTACACCTTC CASSLDGLNYGYTF